A single sample is the source of the 19 T cell receptor beta chains below, sequenced in a study of Ad26.COV2.S vaccination and SARS-CoV-2 variants. Measured with immunoSEQ multiplex PCR; TCRdb has only the in-frame clones, and not every one. Altogether some 190,000 clones are present, roughly 87% being singletons, with the ten largest covering less than 6%. The sequences come from peripheral blood, collected after recovery from COVID-19. Every receptor here comes from a human donor who had recovered from COVID-19.

The CDR3 sequence: CATSPGGGYEQFF. In DNA, the CDR3 is TGTGCCACCAGCCCCGGAGGAGGTTATGAGCAGTTCTTC. The chain uses TRBV15 and TRBJ2-1; D might be TRBD2 (5 bases). The V and J ends lost 5 bases and 8 bases respectively, with 13 bases between them. CDR3 size: 13 residues. The germline CDR1 and CDR2 sequences are LNHNV and YYDKDF (reference sequence).

The chain carries TRBV5-4 and TRBJ2-6; TRBD1 matches at 8 bases. CDR3 length: 17 amino acids. CDR1 and CDR2 (germline): SGHNT, YYREEE (reference sequence). V lost 6 bases, J lost 2 bases, and 10 bases stayed unmatched. The CDR3 nucleotides read TGTGCCAGCAAAGACAGGGGAGAGTCGGCTGGGGCCAACGTCCTGACTTTC. It specifies CASKDRGESAGANVLTF. The complete variable domain, with remaining parts taken from reference TRBV5-4 and TRBJ2-6, reads ETGVTQSPTHLIKTRGQQVTLRCSSQSGHNTVSWYQQALGQGPQFIFQYYREEENGRGNFPPRFSGLQFPNYSSELNVNALELDDSALYLCASKDRGESAGANVLTFGAGSRLTVL.

This chain uses TRBV28 with TRBJ2-1; D is possibly TRBD2 (6 bases). The CDR3 is 13 residues long. Germline lookup yields CDR1 MDHEN and CDR2 SYDVKM. V was pared by 7 bases and J by 13 bases, with 20 bases between. CDR3 residues: CASTSASAGRQFF. CDR3 nucleotides: TGTGCCAGCACTTCCGCGTCGGCGGGGCGCCAGTTCTTC.

V is TRBV15 and J is TRBJ1-5, with a tentative D call TRBD1 (6 bases). Germline CDR1 is LNHNV and CDR2 is YYDKDF (reference sequence). The CDR3 has 17 amino acids. Trimming cost V 2 bases and J 5 bases, with 19 bases left between them. The CDR3 DNA reads TGTGCCACCAGCAGAAGGGGGGGCCGGGTCGCCGATCAGCCCCAGCATTTT. Amino acid sequence: CATSRRGGRVADQPQHF.

This chain connects TRBV27 to TRBJ2-1; 10 bases are a match to TRBD1. The CDR3 is made up of 16 amino acids. The V gene's germline CDR1 is MNHEY and CDR2 SMNVEV (reference sequence). The ends lost 4 bases at V and 9 bases at J; junction bases unmatched: 12. CDR3 DNA: TGTGCCAGCAGTTACGCCGGGACAGGGGTGGGGATTGAGCAGTTCTTC. This codes for CASSYAGTGVGIEQFF.

The V gene is TRBV7-9, the J gene TRBJ2-7; no firm D call. Trimming took off 5 bases at V and 4 bases at J, with 21 bases between the two ends. The CDR3 runs 16 residues. Looked up from germline, CDR1 is SEHNR and CDR2 is FQNEAQ (reference sequence). The CDR3 loop is CASSTKPEDWIYEQYF. DNA of the CDR3: TGTGCCAGCAGCACAAAACCCGAAGACTGGATTTACGAGCAGTACTTC.

The chain joins TRBV11-1 to TRBJ1-2, with D possibly being TRBD1 (6 bases). Between the trimmed V and J ends, which lost 5 bases and 4 bases, there was a span of 17 bases. Germline V gives CDR1 SGHAT, CDR2 FQDESV (reference sequence). CDR3 length: 15 residues. In DNA, the CDR3 is TGTGCCAGCAGCATTCCGGGGGCGGTACTCTATGGCTACACCTTC. This codes for CASSIPGAVLYGYTF.

The chain recombines TRBV15 with TRBJ1-6, with unresolved D. V dropped 8 bases and J dropped 4 bases, with 12 bases sitting between them. The CDR3 contains 14 residues. Looked up from germline, CDR1 is LNHNV and CDR2 is YYDKDF (reference sequence). CDR3 in DNA: TGTGCCACCGTCGGGGAAGGGTATAATTCACCCCTCCACTTT. Residues: CATVGEGYNSPLHF.

This clone has only a few counts. The chain combines TRBV14 with TRBJ2-1, with 15 positions matching TRBD2. The CDR3 runs 16 residues. Trimming removed 5 bases from V and 4 bases from J; junction bases left unmatched: 3. Germline values: CDR1 SGHDN, CDR2 FVKESK. CDR3 bases: TGTGCCAGCAGCTCCGGGACTAGCGGGGGGTACAATGAGCAGTTCTTC. Protein: CASSSGTSGGYNEQFF. The full variable domain, its missing parts supplied by reference TRBV14 and TRBJ2-1, is EAGVTQFPSHSVIEKGQTVTLRCDPISGHDNLYWYRRVMGKEIKFLLHFVKESKQDESGMPNNRFLAERTGGTYSTLKVQPAELEDSGVYFCASSSGTSGGYNEQFFGPGTRLTVL.

This clone showed up just once. V and J are TRBV7-9 and TRBJ2-1; maybe TRBD2 (7 bases). The germline V and J ends were trimmed by 4 bases and 2 bases, with 12 bases remaining between them. Per the germline V gene, CDR1 is SEHNR and CDR2 is FQNEAQ (reference sequence). The CDR3 has 15 residues. CDR3 nucleotide sequence: TGTGCCAGCAGCTCCTTGCGGGGGCCCTACAATGAGCAGTTCTTC. Translation gives CASSSLRGPYNEQFF.

The V gene is TRBV12-5, the J gene TRBJ2-3; maybe TRBD2 (5 bases). The CDR3 is 16 amino acids. V shed 3 bases and J shed 5 bases, with 18 bases lying between them. Germline CDR1 and CDR2: LGHNT and FRNRAP. CDR3 sequence reads: CASGLGEAAVGDTQYF. CDR3 DNA: TGTGCTAGTGGTTTAGGAGAAGCGGCTGTTGGAGATACGCAGTATTTT. The whole variable domain, filled in from reference TRBV12-5 and TRBJ2-3, reads DARVTQTPRHKVTEMGQEVTMRCQPILGHNTVFWYRQTMMQGLELLAYFRNRAPLDDSGMPKDRFSAEMPDATLATLKIQPSEPRDSAVYFCASGLGEAAVGDTQYFGPGTRLTVL.

This clone was counted a few times. The chain uses TRBV4-1 and TRBJ1-2; the D gene is possibly TRBD1 (6 bases). From germline, CDR1 is MGHRA and CDR2 YSYEKL. The CDR3 is 14 residues long. V lost 4 bases and J 1 base, leaving 10 bases between the germline ends. The CDR3 DNA is TGCGCCAGCAGCCCAGGGGAAATTAACTATGGCTACACCTTC. Amino acid sequence: CASSPGEINYGYTF.

The chain carries TRBV2 and TRBJ1-2; D possibly corresponds to TRBD1 (5 bases). The CDR3 extends over 16 amino acids. The V and J ends lost 5 bases and 8 bases respectively, with 24 bases between them. Germline lookup yields CDR1 SNHLY and CDR2 FYNNEI. CDR3 sequence (DNA): TGTGCCAGCAGTCGAGACTCTGGGGCGTTCTATGAGGGCTACACCTTC. This sequence encodes CASSRDSGAFYEGYTF.

The rearrangement uses TRBV4-1 and TRBJ2-1; no definite D call. The CDR3 loop spans 14 amino acids. With 1 base removed from V and 5 bases from J, the gap between germline ends came to 9 bases. Per the germline V gene, CDR1 is MGHRA and CDR2 is YSYEKL. The CDR3 spells CASSQGMEDNEQFF. CDR3 in DNA: TGCGCCAGCAGCCAAGGGATGGAAGACAATGAGCAGTTCTTC.

This chain joins TRBV27 and TRBJ2-2, with a tentative D call TRBD2 (5 bases). V was shortened by 5 bases and J by 6 bases, with 28 bases between the two germline ends. Germline-derived CDR1 and CDR2 are MNHEY and SMNVEV (reference sequence). CDR3 size: 19 residues. This CDR3 is CASSNRERRRLEDAGELFF. Written as DNA, the CDR3 is TGTGCCAGCAGTAACCGGGAAAGAAGAAGGTTAGAGGATGCCGGGGAGCTGTTTTTT.

This clone was observed once. This chain connects TRBV28 to TRBJ1-2, with D unclear. The CDR3 has 12 amino acids. CDR1 and CDR2 from the germline V gene are MDHEN and SYDVKM. V dropped 2 bases and J dropped 7 bases, with 8 bases sitting between them. CDR3 residues: CASSLMKSGYTF. The CDR3 DNA follows: TGTGCCAGCAGTTTAATGAAAAGTGGCTACACCTTC.

This chain connects TRBV5-4 to TRBJ1-2; 10 nucleotides agree with TRBD1. The germline CDR1 and CDR2 sequences are SGHNT and YYREEE (reference sequence). The CDR3 has 14 amino acids. V shed 4 bases and J 4 bases; nucleotides not matched to a gene: 4. This CDR3 is CASSRDRGSYGYTF. The CDR3 nucleotides are TGTGCCAGCAGCCGGGACAGGGGATCCTATGGCTACACCTTC.

The CDR3 reads CASSSGNYGYTF. CDR3 DNA sequence: TGTGCCAGCAGTTCAGGGAACTATGGCTACACCTTC. The genes are TRBV6-5 and TRBJ1-2; D is perhaps TRBD1 (5 bases). Trimming removed 4 bases from V and 2 bases from J, with 5 bases in between. Germline CDR1 MNHEY, CDR2 SVGAGI. CDR3 length: 12 amino acids.

This clone was seen more than once but under ten times. The chain uses TRBV7-2 and TRBJ2-7; weak D call: TRBD2 (6 bases). Deletions cut 1 base from V and 3 bases from J, with 13 bases between. The CDR3 is 15 amino acids. The V gene's germline CDR1 is SGHTA and CDR2 FQGNSA. The CDR3 coding sequence is TGTGCCAGCAGCTTAGAATGGCGGGGCCTCTACGAGCAGTACTTC. It encodes CASSLEWRGLYEQYF.